This TCR beta chain comes out of a study of T cell responses to AZD1222 COVID-19 vaccine. Study-wide points: Reportedly, close to half of spike-specific TCRs are directed against unmutated variant regions. The donor group comprised mostly white British people and more females; the analysis possibly underestimated clonal diversity.

The table came from immunoSEQ multiplex PCR; TCRdb's copy has only in-frame clones and leaves some out. The sample has more than 100,000 clones; approximately 94% are singletons. As to this clone: Its antigen is still unknown.

The J segment lost 5 bases and the V segment lost 5 bases, leaving 16 bases of the junction unmatched. The CDR3 contains 17 residues. Per the germline V gene, CDR1 is SEHNR and CDR2 is FQNEAQ (reference sequence). The chain employs TRBV7-9 and TRBJ2-5; 8 nucleotides agree with TRBD2. The sequence derives from an adult who received the AZD1222 COVID-19 vaccine. The sample was peripheral blood, taken 28 days after the second AZD1222 dose. The CDR3 protein is CASSPGQAGVRTETQYF. DNA for the CDR3: TGTGCCAGCAGCCCAGGGCAAGCGGGGGTCCGAACGGAGACCCAGTACTTC. The variable domain in full, with the rest retrieved from reference TRBV7-9 and TRBJ2-5, is DTGVSQNPRHKITKRGQNVTFRCDPISEHNRLYWYRQTLGQGPEFLTYFQNEAQLEKSRLLSDRFSAERPKGSFSTLEIQRTEQGDSAMYLCASSPGQAGVRTETQYFGPGTRLLVL.